This section outlines one T cell receptor (beta chain) sequence together with its context. This specimen belongs to a study of blood T cell repertoires in COVID-19. About the research overall: Acute and convalescent COVID-19 specimens originated in the United States, Italy and Spain. The cDNA or gDNA used as material had been derived from T cells, B-cell-depleted T cells, or PBMCs.

The germline V gene has CDR1 SGHTA and CDR2 FQGNSA. The CDR3 runs 17 residues. With 1 base clipped from V and 0 bases from J, the junction kept 6 bases outside the gene matches. As handled by the study authors: Nucleated cell number was recorded as an estimate derived from reference gene primer amplification. Sequencing used immunoSEQ multiplex PCR; TCRdb keeps in-frame clones, though not all of them. The V and J calls and clone size were taken over from that table, and D and trimming were inferred from the DNA. The sample contains roughly 68,000 clones, about 82% of which appear only once. The V gene is TRBV7-2, the J gene TRBJ2-3, with 8 bases aligning to TRBD2. The clonotype originates from a middle-aged man with acute or convalescent COVID-19. Source material: peripheral blood. CDR3 sequence: CASSLDAGGRSTDTQYF. CDR3 sequence (DNA): TGTGCCAGCAGCTTAGACGCGGGGGGCCGAAGCACAGATACGCAGTATTTT.